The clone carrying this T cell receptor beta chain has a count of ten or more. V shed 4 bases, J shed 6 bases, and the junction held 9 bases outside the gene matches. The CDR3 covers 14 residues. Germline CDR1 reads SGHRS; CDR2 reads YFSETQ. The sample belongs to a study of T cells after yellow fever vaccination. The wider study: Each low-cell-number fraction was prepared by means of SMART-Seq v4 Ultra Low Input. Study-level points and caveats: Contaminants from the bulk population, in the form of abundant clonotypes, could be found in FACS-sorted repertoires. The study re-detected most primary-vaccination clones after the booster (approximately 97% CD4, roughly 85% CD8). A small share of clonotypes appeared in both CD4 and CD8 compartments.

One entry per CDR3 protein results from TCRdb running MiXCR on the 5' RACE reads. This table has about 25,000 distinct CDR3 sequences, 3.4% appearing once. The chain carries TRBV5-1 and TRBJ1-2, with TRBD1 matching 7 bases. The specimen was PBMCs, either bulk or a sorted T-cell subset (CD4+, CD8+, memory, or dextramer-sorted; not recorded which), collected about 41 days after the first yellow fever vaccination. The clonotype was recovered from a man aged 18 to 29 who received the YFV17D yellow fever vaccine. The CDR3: CASSDTGTENGYTF. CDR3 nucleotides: TGCGCCAGCAGCGACACCGGGACAGAGAATGGCTACACCTTC. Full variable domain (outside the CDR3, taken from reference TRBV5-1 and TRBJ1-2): KAGVTQTPRYLIKTRGQQVTLSCSPISGHRSVSWYQQTPGQGLQFLFEYFSETQRNKGNFPGRFSGRQFSNSRSEMNVSTLELGDSALYLCASSDTGTENGYTFGSGTRLTVV.